This T cell receptor (beta chain) was sequenced in a study of shared clonotypes between healthy human individuals. This CDR3 region has 14 residues. V gave up 2 bases and J gave up 0 bases, with 9 bases separating them. Germline V CDR1 and CDR2: SGHDT, YYEEEE. This table comes from immunoSEQ multiplex PCR, and its TCRdb copy is limited to in-frame clones, with some not included. Here the sample spans some 2.1 million clones, approximately 95% being singletons. A remark on this clone: This same CDR3 is encoded by further DNA sequences in the sample.

Naive CD8 cells comprised CD45RO-negative, CCR7-positively selected cells, excluding terminally differentiated effector memory CD45RA+ cells. The sequencing sample was made of naive CD8+ T cells sorted from blood. The chain recombines TRBV5-6 with TRBJ2-7; no firm D call. The receptor comes from a man aged 18-30 years in good health. The CDR3 here is CASSFTDSSYEQYF. The CDR3 coding sequence is TGTGCCAGCAGCTTTACGGATTCCTCCTACGAGCAGTACTTC.